This T cell receptor (beta chain) was sequenced in a study of OX40 agonist ivuxolimab in advanced cancers. Study background: Those enrolled were approximately 78% male, with a mean age of approximately 60 years and ages from about 20 to 85. Two patients with cutaneous melanoma and one with hepatocellular carcinoma, three in total, showed partial responses.

With regard to this clone: Its antigen is unidentified.

Whole-study findings and limits: The CD4+ and CD8+ T cells in the blood had expanded clonally by week 6 at 0.1 to 3.0 mg/kg.

The CDR3 extends over 15 amino acids. The V and J ends lost 0 bases and 0 bases respectively, with 9 bases between them. The germline gives CDR1 MGHRA, CDR2 YSYEKL. TCRdb keeps only in-frame clones here, not all; method: immunoSEQ multiplex PCR. The sample includes 15,000 to 20,000 clones, approximately 78% of them seen just once. The V call is TRBV4-1, the J call TRBJ2-7; D remains ambiguous. This sequence originates from an adult with an advanced solid tumor such as melanoma, head and neck, liver or kidney cancer. Sequencing used CD4+ or CD8+ T cells sorted from blood, obtained in a trial of the OX40 agonist ivuxolimab. CDR3 loop: CASSQERADSYEQYF. The CDR3 DNA sequence: TGCGCCAGCAGCCAAGAAAGGGCAGACTCCTACGAGCAGTACTTC.